Below, 8 T cell receptor beta chains from the same sample are listed, as sequenced in a study of OX40 agonist ivuxolimab in advanced cancers. Sequencing was performed with immunoSEQ multiplex PCR; in TCRdb, only in-frame clones are kept and a portion is missing. The data contain approximately 77,000 clones, 75% to 95% of them singletons. The specimen comprised CD4+ or CD8+ T cells sorted from blood, sampled in a trial of the OX40 agonist ivuxolimab. These receptors were taken from an adult with an advanced solid tumor such as melanoma, head and neck, liver or kidney cancer.

The chain employs TRBV15 and TRBJ2-3, with D perhaps TRBD1 or TRBD2 (5 bases each). Germline loops: CDR1 LNHNV, CDR2 YYDKDF (reference sequence). This CDR3 comprises 16 residues. Between the trimmed V and J ends, which lost 0 bases and 2 bases, there was a span of 12 bases. The CDR3 DNA follows: TGTGCCACCAGCAGAGATGAGGGGTCTACCACAGATACGCAGTATTTT. Translation: CATSRDEGSTTDTQYF.

The rearrangement uses TRBV5-1 and TRBJ2-5; a possible D gene is TRBD2 (7 bases). V lost 0 bases to trimming and J lost 4 bases, with 16 bases between them. The CDR3 totals 16 residues. Germline V lookup: CDR1 SGHRS, CDR2 YFSETQ. The DNA for the CDR3 is TGCGCCAGCAGCTTGGATTCCGGGGGGCTGGTAGAGACCCAGTACTTC. Its translation is CASSLDSGGLVETQYF.

The rearrangement links TRBV28 to TRBJ2-1, with 8 bases identical to TRBD2. V dropped 3 bases and J dropped 2; count of bases not matched to a gene: 3. CDR1 and CDR2 (germline): MDHEN, SYDVKM. CDR3 length: 15 amino acids. The CDR3: CASSFRGLAYNEQFF. CDR3 bases: TGTGCCAGCAGTTTCCGGGGACTAGCCTACAATGAGCAGTTCTTC.

CDR3 in amino acids: CASSLPAYNYGYTF. Written as DNA, the CDR3 is TGTGCCAGCAGTTTACCCGCATATAACTATGGCTACACCTTC. The chain is built from TRBV28 and TRBJ1-2, with unresolved D. The CDR3 length is 14 residues. V was trimmed by 2 bases and J by 1 base, leaving 8 bases between them. The V gene's germline CDR1 is MDHEN and CDR2 SYDVKM.

The V call is TRBV7-8, the J call TRBJ2-7; 9 bases are shared with TRBD1. The CDR3 has 14 residues. Germline trimming cut 3 bases from V and 6 bases from J; bases unmatched to any gene: 6. Germline CDR1 reads SGHVS; CDR2 reads FQNEAQ. CDR3 amino acids: CASSLGQGVGEQYF. DNA of the CDR3: TGTGCCAGCAGCTTGGGACAGGGCGTCGGCGAGCAGTACTTC.

The rearrangement uses TRBV2 and TRBJ2-1; 7 nucleotides align to TRBD1. In germline, CDR1 is SNHLY, CDR2 FYNNEI. V gave up 6 bases and J gave up 4 bases; unmatched junction bases: 9. CDR3 size: 15 residues. The CDR3 reads CASRVRDSKYNEQFF. The CDR3 bases are TGTGCCAGCAGGGTCCGGGACAGCAAATACAATGAGCAGTTCTTC.

The genes are TRBV30 and TRBJ2-1; D ambiguous. V lost 2 bases and J lost 5, with 10 bases in between. CDR1 is GTSNPN and CDR2 is SVGIG in the germline V gene (reference sequence). The CDR3 loop spans 13 amino acids. CDR3 in amino acids: CAWSSMTNNEQFF. CDR3 bases: TGTGCCTGGAGTTCGATGACCAACAATGAGCAGTTCTTC. Drawing the rest from reference TRBV30 and TRBJ2-1, the complete variable domain is SQTIHQWPATLVQPVGSPLSLECTVEGTSNPNLYWYRQAAGRGLQLLFYSVGIGQISSEVPQNLSASRPQDRQFILSSKKLLLSDSGFYLCAWSSMTNNEQFFGPGTRLTVL.

The V call is TRBV10-1, the J call TRBJ2-3; tentatively, D is TRBD1 (6 bases). The CDR3 runs 14 residues. Germline V gene lookup returns CDR1 WNHNN and CDR2 SYGVQD (reference sequence). Trimming took 2 bases from V and 6 from J, leaving 12 bases between them. The CDR3 is CASSEGGQRDTQYF. The CDR3 DNA follows: TGCGCCAGCAGTGAGGGTGGACAGCGGGATACGCAGTATTTT.